A selection of T cell receptor beta chains follows, all from one sample in a study of T cell repertoires in aging, cancer and after chemotherapy. One entry per CDR3 protein results from TCRdb running MiXCR on the multiplex PCR reads. Of several thousand distinct CDR3 sequences in the sample, more than 30% are singletons; the top ten hold around 45%. Specimen: blood. The receptors shown here come from a human donor with a blood cancer. CDR3s leave out the opening cysteine and the closing phenylalanine or tryptophan.

>TRBJ2-1|TRBV27
ASRSSWGNEQF
>TRBJ2-3|TRBV18
ASSPRTDTQY
>TRBJ2-7|TRBV6-5
ASSYEGDQY
>TRBJ2-7|TRBV19
ASSSVWDLRTYEQY
>TRBJ1-5|TRBV6-1
ASSGDRVGNQPQH
>TRBJ1-1|TRBV6-5
ASREAGERTEAF
>TRBJ2-5|TRBV29-1
SVRRGEETQY
>TRBJ1-1|TRBV27
ASSSTVPGATEAF
>TRBJ2-1|TRBV12-3/TRBV12-4
ASTGARGNTYNEQF
>TRBJ1-4|TRBV7-9
ASSRLRAGSEKLF
>TRBJ1-5|TRBV30
AWSRGPGGGQPQH
>TRBJ1-3|TRBV6-2/TRBV6-3
ASNPPGQGGNTIY
>TRBJ2-6|TRBV27
ASSSKPYSGANVLT
>TRBJ1-1|TRBV27
ASSESGGWDTVAF
>TRBJ1-1|TRBV6-5
ASSYADSYVTEAF
>TRBJ2-1|TRBV29-1
SATPVGHIPNEQF
>TRBJ2-1|TRBV27
ASRLLGLGFNEQF
>TRBJ1-1|TRBV29-1
SGDGLLNTEAF
>TRBJ1-6|TRBV6-5
ASRTDRIGNSPLH
>TRBJ2-1|TRBV7-6
ASSLAEGYEQF
>TRBJ1-3|TRBV27
ASRPTGIGNIIY
>TRBJ1-2|TRBV28
ASSLSPRGKADYGYT
>TRBJ1-6|TRBV19
ASSTATSPLH
>TRBJ2-7|TRBV20-1
SVRQGASYEQY
>TRBJ2-5|TRBV6-5
ASSPLQGQGGETQY
>TRBJ2-3|TRBV6-1
ASSQDLTYTDTQY
>TRBJ1-5|TRBV4-2
ASSQESRTEQH
>TRBJ1-4|TRBV7-2
ASSTNRGTNKKLF
>TRBJ2-2|TRBV6-1
ASSEAPVTGELF
>TRBJ2-7|TRBV5-5
ASSLVGLGEQY
>TRBJ1-4|TRBV30
AWNRGTNEKLF
>TRBJ2-1|TRBV6-6
ASTLYNEQF
>TRBJ2-7|TRBV12-3/TRBV12-4
ASSFSGQGSYEQY
>TRBJ2-1|TRBV5-6
ASSLDPSSEQF
>TRBJ1-4|TRBV30
AWSVGSVRGFGNEKLF
>TRBJ1-6|TRBV12-3/TRBV12-4
ASRGTGTTNSPLH
>TRBJ1-6|TRBV6-5
ASSQGWNSPLH
>TRBJ2-2|TRBV24-1
ATSRGANTGELF
>TRBJ1-5|TRBV19
ASSIGPSNQPQH
>TRBJ2-3|TRBV29-1
SVEAQLGADTQY